Listed here are 17 T cell receptor beta chains from one sample, sequenced in a study of control samples from healthy donors and cancer patients. The repertoire was sequenced with immunoSEQ multiplex PCR; TCRdb's copy has only in-frame clones and lacks some. The data show over 150,000 clones, 94% seen once. Sequenced sample: blood. These receptors all come from a woman between 18 and 30 years old in good health.

The chain uses TRBV5-1 and TRBJ2-3; D not certain. Germline V gene lookup returns CDR1 SGHRS and CDR2 YFSETQ. The length of the CDR3 is 13 residues. The ends were cut back, 4 bases at V and 3 bases at J, with 9 bases in the middle. CDR3 protein: CASSRAPTDTQYF. The CDR3 region has the DNA TGCGCCAGCAGCAGGGCCCCGACAGATACGCAGTATTTT.

The chain uses TRBV12-3 or TRBV12-4 and TRBJ1-1; D might be TRBD1 (5 bases). Trimming left V 3 bases short and J 8 bases short, with 13 bases between. The CDR3 spans 13 residues. CDR3 in amino acids: CASSFDSSSEAFF. Here the CDR3 DNA reads TGTGCCAGCAGTTTTGACAGTTCCAGCGAAGCTTTCTTT.

The gene calls are TRBV27 and TRBJ2-1; TRBD2 matches at 12 bases. Germline CDR1 and CDR2: MNHEY and SMNVEV (reference sequence). The CDR3 totals 14 residues. V dropped 8 bases and J dropped 12; count of bases not matched to a gene: 11. The CDR3 protein is CASSRASGGGGQFF. The CDR3 nucleotides are TGTGCCAGCTCTAGGGCTAGCGGGGGGGGTGGGCAGTTCTTC.

The CDR3 nucleotides read TGCGCCAGCAGTCAATCCGGGGGCGCACGGTATGGCTACACCTTC. Translation gives CASSQSGGARYGYTF. The chain links TRBV23-1 to TRBJ1-2; a possible D gene is TRBD1 (6 bases). TRBV23-1 is annotated as an ORF whose role is uncertain. The CDR3 has 15 residues. V was cut by 0 bases and J by 5 bases, with 13 bases left in between.

The J gene is TRBJ2-2, the V gene TRBV2, with TRBD2 as a possible D gene (6 bases). CDR1 is SNHLY and CDR2 is FYNNEI in the germline V gene. Trimming took off 8 bases at V and 4 bases at J, with 32 bases between the two ends. This CDR3 has 20 residues. The CDR3 here is CASFRGRLRSGRVGTGELFF. Written as DNA, the CDR3 is TGTGCCAGCTTTAGAGGGAGGCTACGCTCCGGGAGAGTTGGCACCGGGGAGCTGTTTTTT.

The V gene is TRBV14, the J gene TRBJ1-2; no clear D gene. Germline lookup yields CDR1 SGHDN and CDR2 FVKESK. With 0 bases removed from V and 8 bases from J, the gap between germline ends came to 10 bases. CDR3 size: 13 residues. Here the CDR3 DNA reads TGTGCCAGCAGCCAAGATCGATCGGTAGGCTACACCTTC. Protein sequence: CASSQDRSVGYTF.

The V gene is TRBV7-2, the J gene TRBJ1-1; no definite D call. CDR3 length: 13 amino acids. Trimming cost V 2 bases and J 1 base, with 5 bases left between them. Looked up from germline, CDR1 is SGHTA and CDR2 is FQGNSA. The CDR3 region is CASSLTQNTEAFF. CDR3 coding DNA: TGTGCCAGCAGCTTAACCCAGAACACTGAAGCTTTCTTT.

This chain joins TRBV6-1 and TRBJ2-3, with 10 positions matching TRBD1. The V gene's germline CDR1 is MNHNS and CDR2 SASEGT. Unmatched junction bases numbered 8, after V lost 3 bases and J lost 2 bases. The CDR3 sequence is 17 residues long. This CDR3 reads CASSEGDRGKLTDTQYF. The DNA of the CDR3 is TGTGCCAGCAGTGAGGGGGACAGGGGTAAACTCACAGATACGCAGTATTTT.

This clone turned up a few times. V is TRBV7-2 and J is TRBJ1-5, with 10 positions matching TRBD1. The germline gives CDR1 SGHTA, CDR2 FQGNSA. Trimming at V came to 2 bases and at J to 5 bases, leaving 3 bases not matched to a gene. The CDR3 contains 15 residues. CDR3 amino acids: CASSLQTGGYQPQHF. CDR3 sequence (DNA): TGTGCCAGCAGCTTACAGACAGGGGGCTATCAGCCCCAGCATTTT.

The chain carries TRBV6-5 and TRBJ1-5, with D maybe TRBD1 (5 bases). There are 15 residues in the CDR3. V was shortened by 2 bases and J by 0 bases, with 8 bases between the two germline ends. The germline V gene has CDR1 MNHEY and CDR2 SVGAGI. CDR3 residues: CASSYGGNSNQPQHF. The CDR3 DNA sequence: TGTGCCAGCAGTTACGGGGGGAATAGCAATCAGCCCCAGCATTTT.

The gene calls are TRBV2 and TRBJ2-7, with D uncertain. The CDR3 runs 12 residues. Trimming pared 3 bases from V and 6 bases from J, leaving 9 bases between. Germline CDR1 reads SNHLY; CDR2 reads FYNNEI. DNA for the CDR3: TGTGCCAGCAGTGAGACCCTGGGCGAGCAGTACTTC. Translating it yields CASSETLGEQYF.

About this clone: Other nucleotide sequences in the sample specify the same CDR3. The chain joins TRBV7-2 to TRBJ1-1, with TRBD1 as a possible D gene (6 bases). The CDR3 totals 14 residues. In germline, CDR1 is SGHTA, CDR2 FQGNSA. The V and J ends lost 1 base and 5 bases respectively, with 11 bases between them. CDR3 loop: CASSLDRGGTEAFF. The CDR3 DNA sequence: TGTGCCAGCAGCTTAGATAGAGGGGGGACTGAAGCTTTCTTT.

DNA for the CDR3: TGTGCCAGCAGCCACGCTGGGGGCTACACCTTC. Translated: CASSHAGGYTF. The V gene is TRBV3-1 (or the pseudogene TRBV3-2), the J gene TRBJ1-2; D is unresolved. CDR3 length: 11 residues. V gave up 3 bases and J gave up 8 bases, with 7 bases separating them. Germline V gene lookup returns CDR1 LGHDT and CDR2 YNNKEL (reference sequence).

This clone has just one count. The rearrangement links TRBV2 to TRBJ2-5; either TRBD1 or TRBD2 may fit D (5 bases each). V was cut by 8 bases and J by 5 bases, with 18 bases left in between. Looked up from germline, CDR1 is SNHLY and CDR2 is FYNNEI. This CDR3 spans 14 amino acids. The chain's CDR3 is CASEGGRGAETQYF. DNA of the CDR3: TGTGCCAGCGAAGGTGGTAGAGGGGCTGAGACCCAGTACTTC.

V gene TRBV12-3 or TRBV12-4 combines with J gene TRBJ1-2, with D maybe TRBD1 (5 bases). This CDR3 contains 13 residues. V gave up 10 bases and J gave up 4 bases, with 16 bases separating them. The CDR3 DNA is TGTGCCACTCAATACTCAGGGTTCTATGGCTACACCTTC. This encodes CATQYSGFYGYTF.

The chain joins TRBV7-9 to TRBJ1-1; no reliable D call. The germline gives CDR1 SEHNR, CDR2 FQNEAQ (reference sequence). The CDR3 length is 16 residues. Between the trimmed V and J ends, which lost 5 bases and 3 bases, there was a span of 19 bases. For the CDR3, the DNA is TGTGCCAGCAGCCCTCTTGGACTGACAACGGACACTGAAGCTTTCTTT. Protein sequence: CASSPLGLTTDTEAFF.

The rearrangement links TRBV10-3 to TRBJ1-2, with 10 bases identical to TRBD1. V lost 9 bases and J lost 8; bases outside the gene matches: 12. CDR3 length: 14 amino acids. Germline CDR1 reads ENHRY; CDR2 reads SYGVKD. The chain's CDR3 is CAMPGQGSYGGYTF. DNA of the CDR3: TGTGCCATGCCGGGACAGGGGAGCTATGGAGGCTACACCTTC.